Following are 14 T cell receptor beta chains from one sample sequenced in a study of glioma-infiltrating T cells after dendritic cell vaccination. The repertoire was sequenced with immunoSEQ multiplex PCR; TCRdb's copy has only in-frame clones and lacks some. Among about 100,000 clones listed, around three quarters were seen once. This specimen consisted of blood, obtained before dendritic cell vaccination. The receptors stem from a human donor with glioblastoma.

The chain has TRBV2 and TRBJ2-1, with D maybe TRBD1 (6 bases). Trimming removed 3 bases from V and 5 bases from J, with 14 bases in between. CDR1 is SNHLY and CDR2 is FYNNEI in the germline V gene. The CDR3 is made up of 15 amino acids. CDR3 DNA: TGTGCCAGCAGTGACTCGACAGGCTCGGACAATGAGCAGTTCTTC. It encodes CASSDSTGSDNEQFF.

The chain links TRBV6-5 to TRBJ1-5, with TRBD1 matching 10 bases. Unmatched junction bases numbered 6, after V lost 6 bases and J lost 7 bases. The CDR3 consists of 14 residues. The germline CDR1 and CDR2 sequences are MNHEY and SVGAGI. The chain's CDR3 is CASRGRDRGQPQHF. The DNA for the CDR3 is TGTGCCAGCAGGGGCCGGGACAGGGGCCAGCCCCAGCATTTT.

This rearrangement joins TRBV4-2 to TRBJ1-5, with D tentatively TRBD1 (5 bases). CDR3 size: 17 residues. The germline gives CDR1 LGHNA, CDR2 YNFKEQ. V lost 0 bases, J lost 2 bases, and 14 bases lay in between. The chain's CDR3 is CASSQEGGWEGNQPQHF. CDR3 DNA: TGTGCCAGCAGCCAAGAGGGGGGATGGGAGGGCAATCAGCCCCAGCATTTT.

This clone was detected only a few times. The chain uses TRBV27 and TRBJ2-1, with 10 nucleotides matching TRBD2. Germline V gene data show CDR1 as MNHEY and CDR2 as SMNVEV (reference sequence). The CDR3 sequence is 16 residues long. V gave up 3 bases and J gave up 4 bases; unmatched junction bases: 6. This chain's CDR3 is CASSFLGLAEYNEQFF. DNA for the CDR3: TGTGCCAGCAGTTTCCTCGGACTAGCGGAGTACAATGAGCAGTTCTTC.

The genes are TRBV29-1 and TRBJ1-2; a possible D gene is TRBD1 (5 bases). Germline V gene data show CDR1 as SQVTM and CDR2 as ANQGSEA. V lost 3 bases and J lost 8, with 10 bases in between. CDR3 size: 11 residues. As DNA, the CDR3 is TGCAGCGTTGAGGGGCAGAGGGGCTACACCTTC. This codes for CSVEGQRGYTF. Full variable domain (missing parts from reference TRBV29-1 and TRBJ1-2): SAVISQKPSRDICQRGTSLTIQCQVDSQVTMMFWYRQQPGQSLTLIATANQGSEATYESGFVIDKFPISRPNLTFSTLTVSNMSPEDSSIYLCSVEGQRGYTFGSGTRLTVV.

This clone was recorded once. The chain employs TRBV7-3 and TRBJ1-2, with 10 nucleotides matching TRBD1. After removal of 5 bases from V and 6 bases from J, the junction contained 6 bases not matched to a gene. The length of the CDR3 is 14 residues. CDR1 and CDR2 (germline): SGHTA, FQGTGA. CDR3 nucleotide sequence: TGTGCCAGCAGCCGAACTGGGACAGGGGATGGCTACACCTTC. It yields the protein CASSRTGTGDGYTF.

The V gene is TRBV6-4, the J gene TRBJ1-1, with a possible D match to TRBD1 (6 bases). V was shortened by 4 bases and J by 1 base, with 13 bases between the two germline ends. This CDR3 region has 15 residues. The V gene's germline CDR1 is MRHNA and CDR2 SNTAGT. CDR3 sequence reads: CASSVLDRENTEAFF. The CDR3 DNA reads as TGTGCCAGCAGTGTCCTGGACAGAGAGAACACTGAAGCTTTCTTT.

This clone was found once. V and J are TRBV7-9 and TRBJ2-5; maybe TRBD2 (6 bases). The CDR3 has 15 residues. Trimming cost V 3 bases and J 0 bases, with 11 bases left between them. CDR1 is SEHNR, CDR2 FQNEAQ, per germline (reference sequence). In DNA form, the CDR3 reads TGTGCCAGCAGCTTGGGACTCCAGGACCAAGAGACCCAGTACTTC. This codes for CASSLGLQDQETQYF.

The table lists this clone with a few counts. The chain recombines TRBV19 with TRBJ1-6; 7 bases match TRBD1. The CDR3 has 15 residues. The germline V gene encodes CDR1 LNHDA and CDR2 SQIVND (reference sequence). V dropped 5 bases and J dropped 6; count of bases not matched to a gene: 7. This CDR3 reads CASSPRTGINSPLHF. The CDR3 DNA follows: TGTGCCAGTAGTCCCCGGACAGGTATTAATTCACCCCTCCACTTT.

This chain uses TRBV7-8 with TRBJ2-7; D is possibly TRBD1 (6 bases). Germline V gene data show CDR1 as SGHVS and CDR2 as FQNEAQ. V dropped 4 bases and J dropped 5 bases, with 9 bases sitting between them. This CDR3 has 12 residues. The CDR3 DNA reads TGTGCCAGCAGCTCCAACAGGGACGAGCAGTACTTC. Residues: CASSSNRDEQYF.

The chain combines TRBV5-1 with TRBJ2-1, with TRBD2 as a possible D gene (6 bases). This CDR3 is 14 amino acids long. Germline V gene lookup returns CDR1 SGHRS and CDR2 YFSETQ. The V and J ends lost 1 base and 10 bases respectively, with 15 bases between them. CDR3 in DNA: TGCGCCAGCAGCTTGCGGGAGATGGATCGAGAGCAGTTCTTC. This translates into CASSLREMDREQFF.

The V call is TRBV30, the J call TRBJ1-2; tentative D call: TRBD1 (6 bases). Germline V gene lookup returns CDR1 GTSNPN and CDR2 SVGIG (reference sequence). Trimming shortened V by 0 bases and J by 7 bases, and 18 bases separated the two germline ends. This CDR3 has 15 residues. CDR3 protein: CAWSVQSQGYGGYTF. In DNA form, the CDR3 reads TGTGCCTGGAGTGTACAATCCCAGGGGTACGGTGGCTACACCTTC.

The V call is TRBV6-1, the J call TRBJ1-2; possibly TRBD1 for D (5 bases). The CDR3 loop spans 12 amino acids. V dropped 9 bases and J dropped 4 bases, with 12 bases sitting between them. Germline CDR1 reads MNHNS; CDR2 reads SASEGT. CDR3 protein: CASPGGIYGYTF. For the CDR3, the DNA is TGTGCCAGTCCCGGGGGGATCTATGGCTACACCTTC.

The rearrangement links TRBV5-1 to TRBJ2-3; possible D gene TRBD1, 6 bases. This CDR3 has 14 amino acids. Germline V CDR1 and CDR2: SGHRS, YFSETQ. Trimming removed 2 bases from V and 5 bases from J, with 12 bases in between. CDR3: CASSFGGWQDTQYF. Written as DNA, the CDR3 is TGCGCCAGCAGCTTTGGGGGCTGGCAAGATACGCAGTATTTT.